Sequencing of this TCR beta chain was carried out in a study of T cells in Graves' hyperthyroidism and ophthalmopathy. The investigators amplified TCR beta CDR3 regions from RNA transcripts. During a first-round RT-PCR of the TCR CDR3, the HTBI primer set was used. TCRdb re-analysed the multiplex PCR reads in MiXCR, keeping a single row per CDR3 protein. The sample shows fewer than 700,000 distinct CDR3 sequences, about 17% of them seen only once. Trimming removed 2 bases from V and 9 bases from J; junction bases left unmatched: 8. This CDR3 region has 16 residues. Germline V lookup: CDR1 SGDLS, CDR2 YYNGEE.

The origin of this receptor is a woman aged 25 to 39 with Graves' hyperthyroidism. The sequenced sample consisted of blood. V gene TRBV9 combines with J gene TRBJ2-1; 13 bases match TRBD2. CDR3 in amino acids: CASSVSGLAGISEQFF. The DNA of the CDR3 is TGTGCCAGCAGCGTTTCGGGACTAGCGGGAATAAGTGAGCAGTTCTTC. The whole variable domain, filled in from reference TRBV9 and TRBJ2-1, reads DSGVTQTPKHLITATGQRVTLRCSPRSGDLSVYWYQQSLDQGLQFLIQYYNGEERAKGNILERFSAQQFPDLHSELNLSSLELGDSALYFCASSVSGLAGISEQFFGPGTRLTVL.